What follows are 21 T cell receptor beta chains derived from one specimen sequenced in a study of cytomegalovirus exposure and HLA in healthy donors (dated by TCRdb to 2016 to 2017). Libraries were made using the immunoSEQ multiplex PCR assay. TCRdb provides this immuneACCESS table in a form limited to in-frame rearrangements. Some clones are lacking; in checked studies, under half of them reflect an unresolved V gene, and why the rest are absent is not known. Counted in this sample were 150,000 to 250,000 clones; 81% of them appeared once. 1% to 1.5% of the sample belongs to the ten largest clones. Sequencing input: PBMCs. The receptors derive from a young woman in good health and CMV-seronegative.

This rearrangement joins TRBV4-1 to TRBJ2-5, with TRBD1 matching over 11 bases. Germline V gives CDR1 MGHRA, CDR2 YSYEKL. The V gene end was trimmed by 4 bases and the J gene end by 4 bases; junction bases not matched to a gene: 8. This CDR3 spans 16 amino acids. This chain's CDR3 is CASSPSGTGGRETQYF. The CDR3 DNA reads TGCGCCAGCAGCCCCTCCGGGACAGGGGGGAGAGAGACCCAGTACTTC.

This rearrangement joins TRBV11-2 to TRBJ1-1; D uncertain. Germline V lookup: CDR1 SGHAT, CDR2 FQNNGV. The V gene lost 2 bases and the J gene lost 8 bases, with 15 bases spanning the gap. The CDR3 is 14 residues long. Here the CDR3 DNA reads TGTGCCAGCAGCTTATATACGATGAGGAAGGAAGCTTTCTTT. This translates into CASSLYTMRKEAFF.

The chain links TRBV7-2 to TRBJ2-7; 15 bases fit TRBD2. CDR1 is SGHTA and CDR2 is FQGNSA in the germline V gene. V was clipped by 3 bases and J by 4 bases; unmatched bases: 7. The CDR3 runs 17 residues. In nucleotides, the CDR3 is TGTGCCAGCAGCTTGGGACTAGCGGGAGGACCACGATACGAGCAGTACTTC. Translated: CASSLGLAGGPRYEQYF.

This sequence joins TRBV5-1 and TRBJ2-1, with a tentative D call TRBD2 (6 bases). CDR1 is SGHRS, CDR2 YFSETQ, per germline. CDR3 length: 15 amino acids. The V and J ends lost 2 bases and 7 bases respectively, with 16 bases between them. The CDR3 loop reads CASSFVPGVKNEQFF. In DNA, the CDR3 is TGCGCCAGCAGCTTTGTTCCGGGAGTGAAAAATGAGCAGTTCTTC.

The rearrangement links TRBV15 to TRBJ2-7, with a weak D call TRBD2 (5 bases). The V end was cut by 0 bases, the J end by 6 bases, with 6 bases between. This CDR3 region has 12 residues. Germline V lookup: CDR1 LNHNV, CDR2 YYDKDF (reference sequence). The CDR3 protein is CATSRDRGEQYF. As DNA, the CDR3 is TGTGCCACCAGCAGAGATCGGGGCGAGCAGTACTTC.

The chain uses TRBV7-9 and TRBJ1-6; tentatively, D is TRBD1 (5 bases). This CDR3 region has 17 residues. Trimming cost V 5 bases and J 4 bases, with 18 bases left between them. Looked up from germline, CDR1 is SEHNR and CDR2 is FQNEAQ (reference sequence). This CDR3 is CASSTDSLQVYNSPLHF. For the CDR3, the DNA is TGTGCCAGCAGCACAGACAGCCTGCAGGTGTATAATTCACCCCTCCACTTT.

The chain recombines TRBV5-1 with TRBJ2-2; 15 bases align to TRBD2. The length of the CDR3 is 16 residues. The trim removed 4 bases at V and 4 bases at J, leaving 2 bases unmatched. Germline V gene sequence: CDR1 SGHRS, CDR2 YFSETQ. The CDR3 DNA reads TGCGCCAGCAGCCCGGGACTAGCGGGGGGCACCGGGGAGCTGTTTTTT. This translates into CASSPGLAGGTGELFF.

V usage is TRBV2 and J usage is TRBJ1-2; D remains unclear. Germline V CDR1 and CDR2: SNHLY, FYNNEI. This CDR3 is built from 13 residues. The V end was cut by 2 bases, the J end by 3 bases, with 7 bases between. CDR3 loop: CASSEMRDYGYTF. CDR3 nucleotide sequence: TGTGCCAGCAGTGAAATGAGGGACTATGGCTACACCTTC.

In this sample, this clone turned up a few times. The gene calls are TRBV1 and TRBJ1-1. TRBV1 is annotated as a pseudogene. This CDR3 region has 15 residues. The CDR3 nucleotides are TGCACCAGCAGCCAAGACCACCGACGGGACACTGAAGCTTTCTTT. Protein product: CTSSQDHRRDTEAFF.

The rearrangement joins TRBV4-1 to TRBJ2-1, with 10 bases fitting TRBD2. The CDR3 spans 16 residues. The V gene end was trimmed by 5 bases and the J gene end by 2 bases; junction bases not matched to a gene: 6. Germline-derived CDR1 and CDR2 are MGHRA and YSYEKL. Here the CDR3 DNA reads TGCGCCAGCAGCTCCCCAAGCGGGAGGGCCTACAATGAGCAGTTCTTC. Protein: CASSSPSGRAYNEQFF.

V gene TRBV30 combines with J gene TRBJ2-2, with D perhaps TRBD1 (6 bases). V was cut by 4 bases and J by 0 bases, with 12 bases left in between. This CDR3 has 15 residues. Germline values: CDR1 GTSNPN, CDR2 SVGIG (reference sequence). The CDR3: CAWIIGTTNTGELFF. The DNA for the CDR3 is TGTGCCTGGATAATCGGGACAACGAACACCGGGGAGCTGTTTTTT.

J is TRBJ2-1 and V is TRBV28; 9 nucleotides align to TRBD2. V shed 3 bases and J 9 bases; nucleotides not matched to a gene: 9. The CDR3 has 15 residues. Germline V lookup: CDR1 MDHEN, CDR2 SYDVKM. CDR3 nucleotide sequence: TGTGCCAGCAGTTTCGGCGGGGGGGCCTCAAGTGAGCAGTTCTTC. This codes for CASSFGGGASSEQFF. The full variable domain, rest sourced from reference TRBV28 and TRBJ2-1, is DVKVTQSSRYLVKRTGEKVFLECVQDMDHENMFWYRQDPGLGLRLIYFSYDVKMKEKGDIPEGYSVSREKKERFSLILESASTNQTSMYLCASSFGGGASSEQFFGPGTRLTVL.

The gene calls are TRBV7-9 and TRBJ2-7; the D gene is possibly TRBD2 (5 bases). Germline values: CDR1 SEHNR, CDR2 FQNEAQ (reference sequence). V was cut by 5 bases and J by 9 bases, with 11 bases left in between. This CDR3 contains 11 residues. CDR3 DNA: TGTGCCAGCAGCGCGGGCCCGGCGCAGTACTTC. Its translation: CASSAGPAQYF.

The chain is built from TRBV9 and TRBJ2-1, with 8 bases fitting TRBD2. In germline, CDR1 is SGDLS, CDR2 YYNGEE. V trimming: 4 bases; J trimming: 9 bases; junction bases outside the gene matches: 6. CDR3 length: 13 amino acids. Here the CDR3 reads CASSFRTSSEQFF. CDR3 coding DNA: TGTGCCAGCAGCTTCCGGACTAGCAGTGAGCAGTTCTTC.

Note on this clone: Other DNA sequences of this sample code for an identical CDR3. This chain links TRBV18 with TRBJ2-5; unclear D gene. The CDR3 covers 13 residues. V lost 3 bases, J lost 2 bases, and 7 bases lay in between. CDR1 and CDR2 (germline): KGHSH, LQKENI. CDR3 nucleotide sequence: TGTGCCAGCTCACCGGGCCTACAAGAGACCCAGTACTTC. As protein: CASSPGLQETQYF. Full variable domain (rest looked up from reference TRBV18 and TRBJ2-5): NAGVMQNPRHLVRRRGQEARLRCSPMKGHSHVYWYRQLPEEGLKFMVYLQKENIIDESGMPKERFSAEFPKEGPSILRIQQVVRGDSAAYFCASSPGLQETQYFGPGTRLLVL.

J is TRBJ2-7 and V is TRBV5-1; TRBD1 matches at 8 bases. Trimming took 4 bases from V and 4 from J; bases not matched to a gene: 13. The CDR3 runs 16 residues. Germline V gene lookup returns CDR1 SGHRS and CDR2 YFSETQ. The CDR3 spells CASSPSFRGQSYEQYF. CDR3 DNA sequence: TGCGCCAGCAGCCCCTCATTCAGGGGGCAGTCGTACGAGCAGTACTTC.

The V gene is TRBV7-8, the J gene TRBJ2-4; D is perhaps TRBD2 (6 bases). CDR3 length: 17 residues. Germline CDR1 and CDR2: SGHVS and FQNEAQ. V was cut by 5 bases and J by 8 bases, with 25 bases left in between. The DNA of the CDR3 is TGTGCCAGCAGCATGCGACACGGACTTTTAACGGGGGACATTCAGTACTTC. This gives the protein CASSMRHGLLTGDIQYF.

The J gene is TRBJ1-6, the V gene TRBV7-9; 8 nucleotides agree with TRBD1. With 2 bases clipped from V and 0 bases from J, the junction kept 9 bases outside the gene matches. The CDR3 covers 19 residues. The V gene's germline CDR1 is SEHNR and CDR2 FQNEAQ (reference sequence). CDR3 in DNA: TGTGCCAGCAGCTTACCCCGGACAGGGAAGAGCTCCTATAATTCACCCCTCCACTTT. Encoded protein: CASSLPRTGKSSYNSPLHF.

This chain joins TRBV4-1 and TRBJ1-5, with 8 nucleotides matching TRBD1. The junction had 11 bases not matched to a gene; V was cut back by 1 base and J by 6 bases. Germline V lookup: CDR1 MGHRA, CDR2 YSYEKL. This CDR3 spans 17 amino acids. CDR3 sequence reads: CASSQGPQGASGQPQHF. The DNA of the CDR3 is TGCGCCAGCAGCCAAGGTCCGCAGGGGGCTTCAGGTCAGCCCCAGCATTTT.

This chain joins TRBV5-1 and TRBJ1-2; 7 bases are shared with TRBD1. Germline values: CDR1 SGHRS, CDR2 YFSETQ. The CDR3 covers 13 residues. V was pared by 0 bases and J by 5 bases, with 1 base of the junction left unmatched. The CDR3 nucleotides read TGCGCCAGCAGCTTGGAACAGGGGTATGGCTACACCTTC. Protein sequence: CASSLEQGYGYTF. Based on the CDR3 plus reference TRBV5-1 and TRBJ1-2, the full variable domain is KAGVTQTPRYLIKTRGQQVTLSCSPISGHRSVSWYQQTPGQGLQFLFEYFSETQRNKGNFPGRFSGRQFSNSRSEMNVSTLELGDSALYLCASSLEQGYGYTFGSGTRLTVV.

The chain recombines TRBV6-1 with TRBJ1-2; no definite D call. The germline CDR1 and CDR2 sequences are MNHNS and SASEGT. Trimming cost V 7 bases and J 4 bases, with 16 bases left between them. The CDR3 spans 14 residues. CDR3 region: CASNSQQFLYGYTF. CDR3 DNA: TGTGCCAGCAACAGCCAACAGTTCCTCTATGGCTACACCTTC.